The 22 T cell receptor beta chains below all came from one sample that was sequenced in a study of radiotherapy plus CTLA-4 blockade in lung cancer. The repertoire was sequenced with immunoSEQ multiplex PCR; TCRdb's copy has only in-frame clones and lacks some. This sample has approximately 97,000 clones, with about four fifths found just once. Sequenced here: peripheral blood, sampled from a patient treated with radiotherapy plus ipilimumab. The source is a human donor with non-small cell lung cancer who had stable disease on radiotherapy plus ipilimumab.

V gene TRBV5-1 combines with J gene TRBJ1-4; 8 nucleotides match TRBD1. Germline CDR1 is SGHRS and CDR2 is YFSETQ. The trim removed 0 bases at V and 5 bases at J, leaving 3 bases unmatched. This CDR3 spans 15 amino acids. The CDR3 protein is CASSLAPGGNEKLFF. For the CDR3, the DNA is TGCGCCAGCAGCTTGGCGCCAGGGGGCAATGAAAAACTGTTTTTT.

This clone has just a few counts. The rearrangement links TRBV28 to TRBJ1-2, with a weak D call TRBD1 (5 bases). Trimming removed 6 bases from V and 8 bases from J, with 16 bases in between. The CDR3 sequence is 13 residues long. Germline CDR1 is MDHEN and CDR2 is SYDVKM. The CDR3 sequence: CASRPGTPLGYTF. CDR3 coding DNA: TGTGCCAGCAGACCCGGGACGCCCTTAGGCTACACCTTC.

V usage is TRBV19 and J usage is TRBJ2-7; possibly TRBD1 for D (5 bases). Germline CDR1 is LNHDA and CDR2 is SQIVND (reference sequence). The CDR3 loop spans 14 amino acids. The ends were cut back, 1 base at V and 5 bases at J, with 12 bases in the middle. Written as DNA, the CDR3 is TGTGCCAGTAGTATAGGCGTCGCCAGGGACGAGCAGTACTTC. Its translation: CASSIGVARDEQYF.

This clone was counted only a few times. The CDR3: CASTNSNSPLHF. The CDR3 coding sequence is TGCGCCAGCACGAACAGCAATTCACCCCTCCACTTT. The chain joins TRBV10-2 to TRBJ1-6; unclear D gene. This CDR3 is built from 12 residues. V shed 7 bases and J shed 7 bases, with 8 bases lying between them. In germline, CDR1 is WSHSY, CDR2 SAAADI.

The chain joins TRBV7-3 to TRBJ2-3; D remains ambiguous. V was pared by 6 bases and J by 5 bases, with 12 bases between. Germline CDR1 reads SGHTA; CDR2 reads FQGTGA. There are 13 residues in the CDR3. The CDR3 loop is CASSSGPLDTQYF. CDR3 bases: TGTGCCAGCAGTTCAGGACCTTTAGATACGCAGTATTTT.

The chain has TRBV5-5 and TRBJ1-4, with D perhaps matching TRBD1 (5 bases). This CDR3 has 15 residues. V dropped 5 bases and J dropped 0 bases, with 11 bases sitting between them. Germline CDR1 and CDR2: SGHKS and YYEKEE (reference sequence). The CDR3 loop reads CASSHPGSTNEKLFF. The CDR3 bases are TGTGCCAGCAGTCATCCAGGGTCAACTAATGAAAAACTGTTTTTT.

The genes are TRBV9 and TRBJ1-1; D gene uncertain. V was cut by 0 bases and J by 1 base, with 10 bases left in between. CDR1 and CDR2 from the germline V gene are SGDLS and YYNGEE. The CDR3 spans 15 residues. The CDR3: CASSVAPGPNTEAFF. The CDR3 coding sequence is TGTGCCAGCAGCGTAGCCCCGGGTCCGAACACTGAAGCTTTCTTT. Using reference TRBV9 and TRBJ1-1 for the parts outside the CDR3, the full variable domain is DSGVTQTPKHLITATGQRVTLRCSPRSGDLSVYWYQQSLDQGLQFLIQYYNGEERAKGNILERFSAQQFPDLHSELNLSSLELGDSALYFCASSVAPGPNTEAFFGQGTRLTVV.

The chain recombines TRBV19 with TRBJ1-2; 8 bases align to TRBD1. The CDR3 spans 15 residues. V dropped 4 bases and J dropped 5; count of bases not matched to a gene: 9. The germline V gene encodes CDR1 LNHDA and CDR2 SQIVND (reference sequence). For the CDR3, the DNA is TGTGCCAGTAGTACCCAAGGACAGGGCGGGTATGGCTACACCTTC. Protein sequence: CASSTQGQGGYGYTF.

The chain joins TRBV5-1 to TRBJ1-1; D perhaps matches TRBD1 (5 bases). The CDR3 runs to 16 residues. V lost 2 bases and J lost 1, with 15 bases in between. Looked up from germline, CDR1 is SGHRS and CDR2 is YFSETQ. CDR3 amino acids: CASSFEEIGGNTEAFF. CDR3 DNA: TGCGCCAGCAGCTTTGAAGAAATTGGGGGGAACACTGAAGCTTTCTTT. The complete variable domain, with remaining parts taken from reference TRBV5-1 and TRBJ1-1, reads KAGVTQTPRYLIKTRGQQVTLSCSPISGHRSVSWYQQTPGQGLQFLFEYFSETQRNKGNFPGRFSGRQFSNSRSEMNVSTLELGDSALYLCASSFEEIGGNTEAFFGQGTRLTVV.

A note on this clone: A junction boundary mismatches the germline segment, possibly from a read error. The chain recombines TRBV11-2 with TRBJ2-1; no definite D call. Germline CDR1 is SGHAT and CDR2 is FQNNGV. The CDR3 runs 13 residues. The CDR3 DNA follows: TGTGCCAGCAGCTTAGAGGCGTCCACGGAGCGGTTCTTC. Protein: CASSLEASTERFF.

The chain links TRBV7-9 to TRBJ2-3; 15 bases are a match to TRBD2. V lost 5 bases to trimming and J lost 3 bases; unmatched junction nucleotides: 0. Germline loops: CDR1 SEHNR, CDR2 FQNEAQ (reference sequence). This CDR3 spans 15 amino acids. The CDR3 DNA is TGTGCCAGCAGCGGGACTAGCGGGAGGACAGATACGCAGTATTTT. It is translated as CASSGTSGRTDTQYF. The entire variable domain, with the rest obtained from reference TRBV7-9 and TRBJ2-3, is as follows: DTGVSQNPRHKITKRGQNVTFRCDPISEHNRLYWYRQTLGQGPEFLTYFQNEAQLEKSRLLSDRFSAERPKGSFSTLEIQRTEQGDSAMYLCASSGTSGRTDTQYFGPGTRLTVL.

J is TRBJ2-1 and V is TRBV5-1; 11 bases are shared with TRBD1. The CDR3 loop spans 15 amino acids. Germline V gene sequence: CDR1 SGHRS, CDR2 YFSETQ. The V segment lost 2 bases and the J segment 9 bases; nucleotides outside the gene matches: 7. The DNA of the CDR3 is TGCGCCAGCAGCTTTTTCCGGGACAGGGGGTCTGAGCAGTTCTTC. It specifies CASSFFRDRGSEQFF.

The rearrangement uses TRBV7-8 and TRBJ2-2, with TRBD2 as a possible D gene (5 bases). This CDR3 has 13 amino acids. The germline V and J ends were trimmed by 1 base and 5 bases, with 5 bases remaining between them. The germline V gene encodes CDR1 SGHVS and CDR2 FQNEAQ. This CDR3 reads CASSLGGTGELFF. The CDR3 nucleotides are TGTGCCAGCAGCTTAGGCGGGACCGGGGAGCTGTTTTTT. The entire variable domain, with the rest obtained from reference TRBV7-8 and TRBJ2-2, is as follows: GAGVSQSPRYKVAKRGQDVALRCDPISGHVSLFWYQQALGQGPEFLTYFQNEAQLDKSGLPSDRFFAERPEGSVSTLKIQRTQQEDSAVYLCASSLGGTGELFFGEGSRLTVL.

The J gene is TRBJ2-5, the V gene TRBV29-1; a weak D match, TRBD2 (7 bases). Germline V gene lookup returns CDR1 SQVTM and CDR2 ANQGSEA. Trimming took off 7 bases at V and 5 bases at J, with 23 bases between the two ends. The CDR3 extends over 15 amino acids. The CDR3: CSDPKAGALEETQYF. The CDR3 coding sequence is TGCAGCGATCCGAAGGCGGGGGCTTTGGAGGAGACCCAGTACTTC.

The sample holds a few counts of this clone. The chain couples TRBV11-2 to TRBJ2-6; maybe TRBD1 (5 bases). CDR1 is SGHAT, CDR2 FQNNGV, per germline. Trimming stripped 5 bases from V and 1 base from J, with 18 bases between. This CDR3 comprises 18 residues. In nucleotides, the CDR3 is TGTGCCAGCAGCCATTTTCATAAACAGGCTTCTGGGGCCAACGTCCTGACTTTC. Residues: CASSHFHKQASGANVLTF.

The chain joins TRBV25-1 to TRBJ1-4; D remains unclear. Trimming shortened V by 6 bases and J by 0 bases, and 14 bases separated the two germline ends. Per germline, CDR1 MGHDK and CDR2 SYGVNS. The CDR3 is 16 amino acids. This CDR3 reads CASREAGYATNEKLFF. For the CDR3, the DNA is TGTGCCAGCAGGGAGGCCGGATACGCAACTAATGAAAAACTGTTTTTT.

The rearrangement joins TRBV5-4 to TRBJ1-2; tentative D call: TRBD1 (5 bases). The CDR3 runs 15 residues. The V end lost 3 bases, the J end lost 0 bases, and 12 bases lay between the germline ends. CDR1 and CDR2 (germline): SGHNT, YYREEE (reference sequence). Here the CDR3 reads CASSSSGTANYGYTF. The CDR3 DNA sequence: TGTGCCAGCAGCTCTTCCGGGACCGCTAACTATGGCTACACCTTC.

The chain is built from TRBV11-2 and TRBJ2-5; D possibly matches TRBD1 or TRBD2 (5 bases each). The V gene lost 5 bases and the J gene lost 0 bases, with 13 bases spanning the gap. Germline CDR1 SGHAT, CDR2 FQNNGV. The CDR3 spans 15 residues. The CDR3 loop reads CASSRERTNQETQYF. The CDR3 DNA follows: TGTGCCAGCAGCCGGGAACGGACAAACCAAGAGACCCAGTACTTC.

V gene TRBV6-5 combines with J gene TRBJ1-5, with a possible D match to TRBD1 (5 bases). CDR1 is MNHEY, CDR2 SVGAGI, per germline. This CDR3 has 13 residues. The V end was cut by 8 bases, the J end by 6 bases, with 14 bases between. The CDR3 sequence is CASERGFSQPQHF. DNA for the CDR3: TGTGCCAGCGAGAGGGGTTTCTCTCAGCCCCAGCATTTT.

V gene TRBV28 combines with J gene TRBJ1-3; possible D gene TRBD1, 5 bases. In germline, CDR1 is MDHEN, CDR2 SYDVKM. The CDR3 extends over 17 amino acids. V shed 3 bases and J shed 0 bases, with 15 bases lying between them. In DNA form, the CDR3 reads TGTGCCAGCAGTTTTTGGGGCAGCTCCAGCTCTGGAAACACCATATATTTT. Protein: CASSFWGSSSSGNTIYF.

This chain connects TRBV28 to TRBJ1-6; D is unresolved. The CDR3 loop spans 17 amino acids. CDR1 and CDR2 (germline): MDHEN, SYDVKM. Trimming took off 4 bases at V and 8 bases at J, with 21 bases between the two ends. CDR3 DNA: TGTGCCAGCAGTTCATCGACCAGGCGGGCGCGAGATTCACCCCTCCACTTT. It codes for CASSSSTRRARDSPLHF.

The rearrangement joins TRBV5-1 to TRBJ2-7, with 10 nucleotides matching TRBD1. V shed 4 bases, J shed 2 bases, and the junction held 6 bases outside the gene matches. Germline assignment: CDR1 SGHRS and CDR2 YFSETQ. The CDR3 consists of 15 residues. The CDR3 bases are TGCGCCAGCAGCCTAGCTGGGACAGGGGCCTACGAGCAGTACTTC. Protein sequence: CASSLAGTGAYEQYF.